Below are 31 T cell receptor beta chains sequenced from a single sample in a study of tumor-infiltrating lymphocytes in primary liver carcinoma. They got blood RNA out of unsorted whole blood and also pulled out germline DNA. A constant-region primer primed TCR beta cDNA synthesis from roughly 520 ng of total RNA. Three nested multiplex PCR rounds, a slightly modified ARM-PCR method, built the TCR beta libraries. Amplification in the first two PCR rounds was performed using TRBV1-TRBV30 forward primers and a C-beta reverse primer for approximately 10 cycles each. TCRdb re-analysed the multiplex PCR reads in MiXCR, keeping a single row per CDR3 protein. This sample has 330,000 or so distinct CDR3 sequences; less than 70% occur once, and the top ten carry 5.5% to 7%. The sample taken for sequencing was peripheral blood. The receptors were sampled from a man in his forties with primary liver carcinoma and hepatitis B virus infection.

In its sample, this clonotype was seen once. The junction and the germline gene differ at one end; a read error may be behind it. J is TRBJ1-1 and V is TRBV11-3; D might be TRBD1 (5 bases). From germline, CDR1 is SGHNT and CDR2 YENEEA. The CDR3 is 13 amino acids. CDR3 bases: TGTGCCAGCAGCCCACAGAGGGGCACTGAAGCTTTGTTT. Translating gives CASSPQRGTEALF.

This clonotype was counted at least ten times. The chain couples TRBV6-1 to TRBJ2-7, with 9 bases lining up with TRBD1. The CDR3 extends over 14 amino acids. The germline V gene encodes CDR1 MNHNS and CDR2 SASEGT. The V segment lost 8 bases and the J segment 6 bases; nucleotides outside the gene matches: 11. Here the CDR3 reads CASHRTGVKTEQYF. In DNA, the CDR3 is TGTGCCAGCCACCGGACAGGGGTAAAGACCGAGCAGTACTTC.

This clonotype was seen just once. The chain joins TRBV11-2 to TRBJ2-7; D is perhaps TRBD2 (6 bases). V lost 11 bases, J lost 4 bases, and 30 bases lay in between. CDR1 SGHAT and CDR2 FQNNGV come from the germline V gene. The CDR3 extends over 17 amino acids. In DNA form, the CDR3 reads TGTGCCGGCACATCTCTTCCCGGGTCGCGGGGCTCATACGAGCAGTACTTC. Translated, it gives CAGTSLPGSRGSYEQYF.

Comments on this clonotype: Mismatch with germline at one junction end may stem from a read error. This chain uses TRBV11-3 with TRBJ2-2; 9 bases are shared with TRBD2. The CDR3 length is 14 residues. Looked up from germline, CDR1 is SGHNT and CDR2 is YENEEA. The CDR3 DNA is TGTGCCGGCAGCTTAGCGGGAGACACCGGGGAACTGTTTTTT. Translating gives CAGSLAGDTGELFF.

Details on this clonotype: Germline and junction disagree at one end, which may indicate a read error. This chain joins TRBV29-1 and TRBJ2-7; D is undetermined. The CDR3 extends over 13 amino acids. CDR1 is SQVTM, CDR2 ANQGSEA, per germline. The DNA of the CDR3 is TGCAGTGTTGAAGATGTCGGTCCCTACGAGCAGCACTTC. It specifies CSVEDVGPYEQHF.

Details on this clonotype: An end of the junction differs from the germline gene, which may be a read error. V usage is TRBV10-2 and J usage is TRBJ2-7, with a weak D call TRBD2 (6 bases). The CDR3 is made up of 18 amino acids. Germline CDR1 WSHSY, CDR2 SAAADI. The CDR3 region is CASNENGWSSGFQYEQYF. The CDR3 bases are TGCGCCAGCAATGAGAATGGTTGGTCCAGCGGGTTCCAATACGAGCAGTACTTC.

This clonotype was picked up one time. This chain joins TRBV7-3 and TRBJ2-2; D is possibly TRBD2 (5 bases). The CDR3 covers 14 residues. Germline assignment: CDR1 SGHTA and CDR2 FQGTGA. Trimming removed 2 bases at V and 8 bases at J, with 12 bases between. CDR3 region: CASSLGLQGGELFF. The DNA of the CDR3 is TGTGCCAGCAGCTTAGGACTTCAAGGGGGGGAGCTGTTTTTT. The complete variable domain, with remaining parts taken from reference TRBV7-3 and TRBJ2-2, reads GAGVSQTPSNKVTEKGKYVELRCDPISGHTALYWYRQSLGQGPEFLIYFQGTGAADDSGLPNDRFFAVRPEGSVSTLKIQRTERGDSAVYLCASSLGLQGGELFFGEGSRLTVL.

This clonotype was picked up many times. This sequence joins TRBV14 and TRBJ2-3; TRBD1 aligns across 8 bases. The ends lost 2 bases at V and 5 bases at J; junction bases unmatched: 9. The germline CDR1 and CDR2 sequences are SGHDN and FVKESK. This CDR3 region has 16 residues. CDR3 protein: CASSQRDRGSRDTQYF. Here the CDR3 DNA reads TGTGCCAGCAGCCAACGCGACAGGGGTAGTCGAGATACGCAGTATTTT.

This clonotype was detected only once. This chain uses TRBV11-2 with TRBJ2-1; D possibly corresponds to TRBD1 (5 bases). Per germline, CDR1 SGHAT and CDR2 FQNNGV. This CDR3 is 17 amino acids long. V dropped 0 bases and J dropped 5 bases, with 17 bases sitting between them. CDR3 nucleotides: TGTGCCAGCAGCTTAGATCGGCTCAGGGCTGTTGACAATGAGCAGTTCTTC. It encodes CASSLDRLRAVDNEQFF.

A remark on this clonotype: A clone one base away is much larger, so this may be a read error. The chain employs TRBV4-3 and TRBJ2-1; possibly TRBD1 or TRBD2 for D (5 bases each). The CDR3 totals 15 residues. The germline gives CDR1 LGHNA, CDR2 YSLEER. The ends were cut back, 4 bases at V and 5 bases at J, with 15 bases in the middle. The CDR3 coding sequence is TGCGCCAGCAGCCTAGGGACGGGGCAAAACAATGAGCAGTTCTTC. This gives the protein CASSLGTGQNNEQFF.

The chain is built from TRBV7-2 and TRBJ1-1; TRBD1 might be the D (5 bases). Germline V gene data show CDR1 as SGHTA and CDR2 as FQGNSA. The CDR3 runs to 15 residues. Trimming took off 2 bases at V and 1 base at J, with 11 bases between the two ends. The CDR3 sequence: CASSLRQISNTEAFF. The CDR3 DNA reads as TGTGCCAGCAGCTTAAGACAGATATCGAACACTGAAGCTTTCTTT.

The chain combines TRBV10-1 with TRBJ1-1; D is ambiguous. V lost 4 bases to trimming and J lost 0 bases, with 21 bases between them. In germline, CDR1 is WNHNN, CDR2 SYGVQD (reference sequence). The CDR3 loop spans 18 amino acids. This chain's CDR3 is CASSVSGLSRHMNTEAFF. The CDR3 DNA is TGCGCCAGCAGTGTTTCAGGTCTCAGCCGACACATGAACACTGAAGCTTTCTTT.

For this clonotype: The conserved phenylalanine or tryptophan is not found at the CDR3 terminus, so this likely reflects a read error. The J gene is TRBJ1-5, the V gene TRBV6-5; D remains ambiguous. This CDR3 is 15 amino acids long. Trimming pared 4 bases from V and 7 bases from J, leaving 17 bases between. The germline gives CDR1 MNHEY, CDR2 SVGAGI. CDR3 nucleotide sequence: TGTGCCAGCAGTTCAGCGGACGGATTGGGACAGCCCCAGCATTCT. Its translation: CASSSADGLGQPQHS.

Comments on this clonotype: A much larger clone lies one base from this, so it may be a read error. CDR3 amino acids: CASTGRLSSGNTIYF. CDR3 in DNA: TGTGCCAGCACCGGACGGTTATCCTCTGGAAACACCATATATTTT. The V call is TRBV12-3 or TRBV12-4, the J call TRBJ1-3; D is uncertain. The CDR3 runs 15 residues. V was cut by 7 bases and J by 0 bases, with 13 bases left in between.

This clonotype showed up just once. This sequence may be a read error, since a much larger clone differs from it by one base. This chain connects TRBV5-5 to TRBJ2-2; 13 bases match TRBD2. V gave up 0 bases and J gave up 4 bases; unmatched junction bases: 6. The CDR3 extends over 18 amino acids. Germline CDR1 is SGHKS and CDR2 is YYEKEE (reference sequence). The CDR3 loop reads CASSLVLAGGTITGELFF. The DNA for the CDR3 is TGTGCCAGCAGCTTGGTACTAGCGGGAGGGACCATCACCGGGGAGCTGTTTTTT.

The chain has TRBV28 and TRBJ2-7; no clear D. The CDR3 is made up of 13 amino acids. Trimming left V 6 bases short and J 2 bases short, with 11 bases between. CDR1 MDHEN and CDR2 SYDVKM come from the germline V gene. The CDR3 spells CASSPIPPYEQYF. The DNA of the CDR3 is TGTGCCAGCAGCCCCATTCCGCCCTACGAGCAGTACTTC.

Points on this clonotype: This may come from a read error, since a much larger clone is one base off. The chain links TRBV5-5 to TRBJ2-5, with 15 bases lining up with TRBD2. From germline, CDR1 is SGHKS and CDR2 YYEKEE (reference sequence). The CDR3 contains 17 residues. CDR3 nucleotide sequence: TGTGCCAGCAGCCCGGGACTAGCGGGAGGCTACCATGAGACCCAGTACTTC. Its protein is CASSPGLAGGYHETQYF.

A single count supports this clonotype. This may arise from a read error, as a much more abundant clone is one base away. This chain links TRBV6-5 with TRBJ2-5; D perhaps matches TRBD2 (5 bases). This CDR3 comprises 15 residues. Germline lookup yields CDR1 MNHEY and CDR2 SVGAGI. CDR3 in amino acids: CASTHWTGNKETKYF. The CDR3, as DNA: TGTGCCAGCACCCACTGGACGGGAAACAAAGAGACCAAGTACTTC.

For this clonotype: Just one base apart from a much larger clone, this may be a read error. Because the CDR3 is missing its conserved closing phenylalanine or tryptophan, this is likely a read error. The chain has TRBV10-2 and TRBJ1-2; TRBD1 aligns across 8 bases. The length of the CDR3 is 12 residues. Germline-derived CDR1 and CDR2 are WSHSY and SAAADI. With 5 bases clipped from V and 8 bases from J, the junction kept 4 bases outside the gene matches. The CDR3 protein is CASSQGAGGYTS. The DNA for the CDR3 is TGCGCCAGCAGTCAGGGGGCTGGAGGCTACACCTCC.

Worth noting for this clonotype: A read error may account for a junction end that differs from germline. The chain is built from TRBV5-5 and TRBJ1-5; tentative D call: TRBD1 (6 bases). CDR3 length: 15 amino acids. Germline lookup yields CDR1 SGHKS and CDR2 YYEKEE (reference sequence). CDR3 residues: CASGLVGGAYQPQHF. DNA of the CDR3: TGTGCCAGCGGCTTGGTGGGGGGCGCCTATCAGCCCCAGCATTTT.

V and J are TRBV5-1 and TRBJ2-4; D gene ambiguous. This CDR3 is 13 amino acids long. Germline CDR1 and CDR2: SGHRS and YFSETQ. V was pared by 4 bases and J by 2 bases, with 7 bases between. The CDR3 loop is CASSQGSKNIQYF. Written as DNA, the CDR3 is TGCGCCAGCAGCCAAGGTTCCAAAAACATTCAGTACTTC.

Note on this clonotype: At one end the junction does not follow the germline gene, possibly because of a read error. The chain employs TRBV29-1 and TRBJ2-3, with 8 bases fitting TRBD1. The CDR3 runs to 12 residues. Germline CDR1 reads SQVTM; CDR2 reads ANQGSEA. Here the CDR3 DNA reads TGCAGCGTTGGAGGACAGGGATCTACGCAGTACTTT. It yields the protein CSVGGQGSTQYF.

V usage is TRBV6-2 or TRBV6-3 and J usage is TRBJ2-5; TRBD2 matches 12 bases. Per the germline V gene, CDR1 is MNHEY and CDR2 is SVGEGT. CDR3 size: 16 residues. With 7 bases clipped from V and 2 bases from J, the junction kept 8 bases outside the gene matches. The CDR3 loop reads CASIRPLAGGQETQYF. DNA of the CDR3: TGTGCCAGCATCCGACCCCTAGCGGGAGGGCAAGAGACCCAGTACTTC.

On this clonotype itself: The CDR3 end shows no conserved phenylalanine or tryptophan, and so a read error is likely. This chain joins TRBV6-1 and TRBJ2-7, with a tentative D call TRBD1 (6 bases). The CDR3 totals 13 residues. The germline CDR1 and CDR2 sequences are MNHNS and SASEGT. CDR3: CVSSVLGGYEQYL. DNA for the CDR3: TGTGTCAGCAGTGTACTAGGGGGCTACGAGCAGTACTTA.

This clonotype appeared many times. The chain employs TRBV11-2 and TRBJ2-5, with 13 bases fitting TRBD2. Trimming at V came to 4 bases and at J to 2 bases, leaving 7 bases not matched to a gene. Germline lookup yields CDR1 SGHAT and CDR2 FQNNGV. The CDR3 contains 17 residues. CDR3 loop: CASSSGTSGELQETQYF. As DNA, the CDR3 is TGTGCCAGCAGCTCCGGGACTAGCGGGGAACTACAAGAGACCCAGTACTTC.

V usage is TRBV11-2 and J usage is TRBJ2-3, with D perhaps given as TRBD1 or TRBD2 (5 bases each). CDR1 is SGHAT, CDR2 FQNNGV, per germline. The CDR3 is 14 amino acids. With 4 bases removed from V and 3 bases from J, the gap between germline ends came to 11 bases. The CDR3 spells CASSWDGITDTQYF. CDR3 bases: TGTGCCAGCAGCTGGGACGGAATTACAGATACGCAGTATTTT.

Comments on this clonotype: This may be a read error: a much more frequent sequence differs by one nucleotide. The final CDR3 position lacks the conserved phenylalanine or tryptophan, pointing to a likely read error. The chain links TRBV4-1 to TRBJ2-1; 11 positions match TRBD2. CDR3 length equals 15 residues. V lost 5 bases to trimming and J lost 8 bases; unmatched junction nucleotides: 8. Germline CDR1 MGHRA, CDR2 YSYEKL. CDR3 region: CASSRTLAGGDEQFI. For the CDR3, the DNA is TGCGCCAGCAGCAGAACCCTAGCGGGAGGAGATGAGCAGTTCATC.

Remarks on this clonotype: Relative to the germline gene, one junction end is altered; a read error may explain this. This chain connects TRBV5-4 to TRBJ2-1; possibly TRBD2 for D (5 bases). CDR3 length: 13 residues. Germline V gives CDR1 SGHNT, CDR2 YYREEE (reference sequence). CDR3 nucleotide sequence: TGTGCCAGCAGCTACGGACTTTACAATAAGCAGTTCTTC. Its protein product is CASSYGLYNKQFF.

This clonotype was counted once. The germline gene is not matched at one end of the junction; a read error may be the cause. The gene calls are TRBV11-2 and TRBJ2-1; 12 nucleotides match TRBD2. CDR1 SGHAT and CDR2 FQNNGV come from the germline V gene. There are 15 residues in the CDR3. Here the CDR3 reads CVSSPRLAGDGEQFF. CDR3 DNA: TGTGTCAGCAGTCCCAGACTAGCGGGAGATGGTGAACAGTTCTTC.

A remark on this clonotype: This may come from a read error, since a much larger clone is one base off. The chain joins TRBV28 to TRBJ2-5; 8 positions match TRBD2. Germline V gives CDR1 MDHEN, CDR2 SYDVKM. V lost 11 bases, J lost 7 bases, and 21 bases stayed unmatched. The CDR3 length is 16 residues. As DNA, the CDR3 is TGTGCCTGCACGGAACCAGGAGCGGGAGCCCCGGGGACCCAGTACTTC. Translating gives CACTEPGAGAPGTQYF.

The chain recombines TRBV2 with TRBJ1-1; D gene ambiguous. Trimming removed 5 bases at V and 0 bases at J, with 10 bases between. CDR3 length equals 14 residues. Per the germline V gene, CDR1 is SNHLY and CDR2 is FYNNEI. The CDR3 DNA reads as TGTGCCAGCAGTTTGTCAGTGATGAACACTGAAGCTTTCTTT. Encoded protein: CASSLSVMNTEAFF. The whole variable domain, filled in from reference TRBV2 and TRBJ1-1, reads EPEVTQTPSHQVTQMGQEVILRCVPISNHLYFYWYRQILGQKVEFLVSFYNNEISEKSEIFDDQFSVERPDGSNFTLKIRSTKLEDSAMYFCASSLSVMNTEAFFGQGTRLTVV.